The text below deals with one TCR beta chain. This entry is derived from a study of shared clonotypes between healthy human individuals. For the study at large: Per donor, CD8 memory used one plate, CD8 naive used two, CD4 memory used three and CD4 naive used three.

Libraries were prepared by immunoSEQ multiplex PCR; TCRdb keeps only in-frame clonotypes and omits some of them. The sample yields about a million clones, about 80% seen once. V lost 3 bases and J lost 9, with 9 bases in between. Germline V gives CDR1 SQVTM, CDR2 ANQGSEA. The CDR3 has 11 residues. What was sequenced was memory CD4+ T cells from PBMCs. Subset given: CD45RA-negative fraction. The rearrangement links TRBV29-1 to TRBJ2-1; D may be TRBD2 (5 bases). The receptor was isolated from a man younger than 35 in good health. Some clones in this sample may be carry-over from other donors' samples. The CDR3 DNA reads TGCAGCGTTGATCGGCGGGTTGAGCAGTTCTTC. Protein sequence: CSVDRRVEQFF.